A single sample gave rise to the 8 T cell receptor beta chains below, sequenced in a study of blood T cell repertoires in COVID-19. Data came from immunoSEQ multiplex PCR; TCRdb stores just in-frame clones and leaves some out. The sample includes tens of thousands of clones, 85% to 90% of them seen just once. The sequencing input was peripheral blood. All receptors come from a man aged 45-65 years with active COVID-19.

A few counts support this clone. The chain joins TRBV6-5 to TRBJ1-4; D is perhaps TRBD1 (6 bases). The length of the CDR3 is 14 residues. Germline CDR1 MNHEY, CDR2 SVGAGI. The V and J ends lost 6 bases and 8 bases respectively, with 16 bases between them. CDR3 in amino acids: CASRRTGYKEKLFF. CDR3 bases: TGTGCCAGCAGACGAACAGGGTACAAAGAAAAACTGTTTTTT.

This clone was picked up one time. The chain has TRBV5-5 and TRBJ2-3; D remains unclear. Per the germline V gene, CDR1 is SGHKS and CDR2 is YYEKEE (reference sequence). V lost 0 bases to trimming and J lost 4 bases, with 6 bases between them. The CDR3 length is 13 residues. This CDR3 reads CASSLAGADTQYF. For the CDR3, the DNA is TGTGCCAGCAGCTTGGCGGGTGCAGATACGCAGTATTTT. The full variable domain, completed using reference TRBV5-5 and TRBJ2-3, is DAGVTQSPTHLIKTRGQQVTLRCSPISGHKSVSWYQQVLGQGPQFIFQYYEKEERGRGNFPDRFSARQFPNYSSELNVNALLLGDSALYLCASSLAGADTQYFGPGTRLTVL.

Note on this clone: A junction end diverges from the germline sequence, so it may reflect a read error. This chain connects TRBV5-6 to TRBJ1-2; 7 bases align to TRBD1. Germline CDR1 and CDR2: SGHDT and YYEEEE. The CDR3 length is 12 residues. The CDR3 DNA reads TGTGCCAGCAGCCCCCGAGGGGGCGTCTGGTTTTTC. Protein: CASSPRGGVWFF.

This chain joins TRBV3-1 (or the pseudogene TRBV3-2) and TRBJ2-2; TRBD1 aligns across 8 bases. The CDR3 covers 15 residues. Germline CDR1 reads LGHDT; CDR2 reads YNNKEL (reference sequence). V dropped 3 bases and J dropped 1; count of bases not matched to a gene: 1. CDR3 nucleotides: TGTGCCAGCAGCCAGGACAGGGTGAACACCGGGGAGCTGTTTTTT. Amino acids: CASSQDRVNTGELFF.

The chain uses TRBV2 and TRBJ1-1; no reliable D call. Trimming stripped 0 bases from V and 4 bases from J, with 18 bases between. The CDR3 length is 17 residues. CDR1 and CDR2 from the germline V gene are SNHLY and FYNNEI. The CDR3 protein is CASSEALRGMGGTEAFF. As DNA, the CDR3 is TGTGCCAGCAGTGAAGCGCTTCGAGGGATGGGCGGCACTGAAGCTTTCTTT.

This chain connects TRBV6-5 to TRBJ1-1; D is perhaps TRBD1 (5 bases). This CDR3 comprises 14 residues. Germline CDR1 is MNHEY and CDR2 is SVGAGI. The germline V and J ends were trimmed by 0 bases and 2 bases, with 7 bases remaining between them. The CDR3 spells CASSYSQGNTEAFF. Written as DNA, the CDR3 is TGTGCCAGCAGTTACTCGCAGGGAAACACTGAAGCTTTCTTT.

This chain connects TRBV9 to TRBJ2-2, with 8 bases lining up with TRBD1. In germline, CDR1 is SGDLS, CDR2 YYNGEE. The CDR3 runs 15 residues. V trimming: 3 bases; J trimming: 4 bases; junction bases outside the gene matches: 5. The CDR3 sequence is CASSAYRGFTGELFF. CDR3 coding DNA: TGTGCCAGCAGCGCCTACAGGGGGTTCACCGGGGAGCTGTTTTTT. Based on the CDR3 plus reference TRBV9 and TRBJ2-2, the full variable domain is DSGVTQTPKHLITATGQRVTLRCSPRSGDLSVYWYQQSLDQGLQFLIQYYNGEERAKGNILERFSAQQFPDLHSELNLSSLELGDSALYFCASSAYRGFTGELFFGEGSRLTVL.

This clone was observed a few times. V and J are TRBV30 and TRBJ1-5; tentative D call: TRBD1 (6 bases). V shed 2 bases and J shed 4 bases, with 15 bases lying between them. The CDR3 is made up of 15 amino acids. Germline V lookup: CDR1 GTSNPN, CDR2 SVGIG (reference sequence). CDR3 loop: CAWSRSGVSNQPQHF. The CDR3 bases are TGTGCCTGGAGTCGATCAGGGGTGTCGAATCAGCCCCAGCATTTT.